One sample yielded the 18 T cell receptor beta chains listed below, sequenced in a study of T cell repertoires in ileal Crohn's disease. Generated by immunoSEQ multiplex PCR, the TCRdb table keeps only in-frame clones and is missing some. Of approximately 15,000 clones in the sample, more than 55% were seen once. The sequenced sample consisted of ileal tissue. The receptors were gathered from an adult with Crohn's disease.

The chain has TRBV5-5 and TRBJ1-2; maybe TRBD1 (5 bases). V was trimmed by 0 bases and J by 4 bases, leaving 13 bases between them. The germline gives CDR1 SGHKS, CDR2 YYEKEE (reference sequence). The CDR3 is made up of 15 amino acids. The CDR3 spells CASSLGRQLFYGYTF. CDR3 coding DNA: TGTGCCAGCAGCTTGGGAAGACAGCTGTTCTATGGCTACACCTTC.

This chain links TRBV7-9 with TRBJ2-1, with 8 nucleotides matching TRBD1. The CDR3 is 16 residues long. With 5 bases clipped from V and 7 bases from J, the junction kept 13 bases outside the gene matches. Germline V lookup: CDR1 SEHNR, CDR2 FQNEAQ (reference sequence). The CDR3 DNA is TGTGCCAGCAGCCATCTCGGGGCAGGGGGCGCGAATGAGCAGTTCTTC. This gives the protein CASSHLGAGGANEQFF.

J is TRBJ1-2 and V is TRBV19; no firm D call. This CDR3 spans 14 amino acids. V was shortened by 7 bases and J by 5 bases, with 17 bases between the two germline ends. The germline V gene encodes CDR1 LNHDA and CDR2 SQIVND (reference sequence). In DNA, the CDR3 is TGTGCCAGTACAAAGAGCGGGGTCGGGTATGGCTACACCTTC. Protein: CASTKSGVGYGYTF.

This clone was seen a single time. The chain couples TRBV6-5 to TRBJ2-7; 7 nucleotides match TRBD2. The CDR3 sequence is 15 residues long. Germline V gene data show CDR1 as MNHEY and CDR2 as SVGAGI. The V and J ends lost 2 bases and 0 bases, in that order; junction bases with no gene match: 4. The CDR3 is CASSYGTIPSYEQYF. The CDR3 DNA reads as TGTGCCAGCAGTTACGGGACTATTCCCTCCTACGAGCAGTACTTC.

This chain links TRBV30 with TRBJ2-7; 10 bases map to TRBD2. Germline V gene data show CDR1 as GTSNPN and CDR2 as SVGIG (reference sequence). The junction had 4 bases not matched to a gene; V was cut back by 0 bases and J by 11 bases. This CDR3 region has 12 residues. This chain's CDR3 is CAWSVSGTSEYF. CDR3 nucleotide sequence: TGTGCCTGGAGTGTATCGGGGACTAGCGAGTACTTC. Full variable domain (missing parts from reference TRBV30 and TRBJ2-7): SQTIHQWPATLVQPVGSPLSLECTVEGTSNPNLYWYRQAAGRGLQLLFYSVGIGQISSEVPQNLSASRPQDRQFILSSKKLLLSDSGFYLCAWSVSGTSEYFGPGTRLTVT.

The chain combines TRBV5-3 with TRBJ2-5, with 7 bases lining up with TRBD1. Being an ORF, TRBV5-3 has a function that is uncertain. The CDR3 length is 16 residues. The V gene end was trimmed by 4 bases and the J gene end by 0 bases; junction bases not matched to a gene: 9. Written as DNA, the CDR3 is TGTGCCAGAAGCCATAGACCAGGACAGGACCAAGAGACCCAGTACTTC. Encoded protein: CARSHRPGQDQETQYF.

The DNA for the CDR3 is TGTGCCAGCAGTGGGGGGACAGTCGATTCACCCCTCCACTTT. Amino acids: CASSGGTVDSPLHF. This rearrangement joins TRBV6-5 to TRBJ1-6; 7 nucleotides agree with TRBD1. V gave up 5 bases and J gave up 8 bases; unmatched junction bases: 6. Germline CDR1 MNHEY, CDR2 SVGAGI. CDR3 length: 14 residues.

The genes are TRBV6-4 and TRBJ2-6; D unclear. There are 16 residues in the CDR3. Trimming removed 0 bases from V and 4 bases from J, with 10 bases in between. The germline CDR1 and CDR2 sequences are MRHNA and SNTAGT. The CDR3 coding sequence is TGTGCCAGCAGTGACTCTGGAGTATCGGGGGCCAACGTCCTGACTTTC. The encoded protein is CASSDSGVSGANVLTF.

In DNA form, the CDR3 reads TGTGCCTGGCTCCTAGCGGGGGGGCAAGATACGCAGTATTTT. It specifies CAWLLAGGQDTQYF. V usage is TRBV30 and J usage is TRBJ2-3; 12 nucleotides agree with TRBD2. V shed 5 bases and J 5 bases; nucleotides not matched to a gene: 5. CDR1 is GTSNPN and CDR2 is SVGIG in the germline V gene (reference sequence). The CDR3 is made up of 14 amino acids.

The chain carries TRBV20-1 and TRBJ1-2; the D gene is possibly TRBD1 (6 bases). V was pared by 8 bases and J by 3 bases, with 10 bases between. The CDR3 extends over 11 amino acids. In germline, CDR1 is DFQATT, CDR2 SNEGSKA (reference sequence). The DNA of the CDR3 is TGCAGTCCGGGGGGCTACTATGGCTACACCTTC. Protein: CSPGGYYGYTF.

This chain uses TRBV2 with TRBJ2-5; 8 positions match TRBD1. The tail of the sequence fits TRBJ2-7 better, so the J call may be wrong. Germline loops: CDR1 SNHLY, CDR2 FYNNEI. The CDR3 has 13 amino acids. The CDR3 DNA sequence: TGTGCCAGCCAGGACAGGGCTTCCTACGAGCAGTACTTC. Protein sequence: CASQDRASYEQYF.

The DNA for the CDR3 is TGTGCCTGGAGATCAAACAGTTTCTTTTATGGCTACACCTTC. It specifies CAWRSNSFFYGYTF. The chain carries TRBV30 and TRBJ1-2; D not certain. Germline lookup yields CDR1 GTSNPN and CDR2 SVGIG (reference sequence). This CDR3 is built from 14 residues. The V gene lost 3 bases and the J gene lost 5 bases, with 16 bases spanning the gap.

The V call is TRBV4-1, the J call TRBJ2-7, with 9 bases lining up with TRBD1. This CDR3 spans 14 amino acids. Germline CDR1 is MGHRA and CDR2 is YSYEKL. V was clipped by 2 bases and J by 5 bases; unmatched bases: 4. CDR3 residues: CASSQTQGADEQYF. The CDR3 DNA reads TGCGCCAGCAGCCAAACACAGGGGGCCGACGAGCAGTACTTC.

This clone was counted between two and nine times. The V gene is TRBV6-5, the J gene TRBJ1-2; D ambiguous. CDR3 length: 11 residues. Germline-derived CDR1 and CDR2 are MNHEY and SVGAGI. V dropped 6 bases and J dropped 3 bases, with 5 bases sitting between them. CDR3 in DNA: TGTGCCAGCAGGACTGACTATGGCTACACCTTC. The encoded protein is CASRTDYGYTF.

This clone was found a few times. The V and J genes are TRBV18 and TRBJ1-2, with D possibly TRBD1 on 5 matching bases. Germline V gene data show CDR1 as KGHSH and CDR2 as LQKENI. The V end was cut by 1 base, the J end by 2 bases, with 11 bases between. This CDR3 comprises 15 residues. The chain's CDR3 is CASSPRAGQNYGYTF. The CDR3 DNA follows: TGTGCCAGCTCACCACGGGCAGGGCAAAACTATGGCTACACCTTC.

CDR3 nucleotide sequence: TGTGCCAGCAGCTTGCGGGTTTCCGGAAACACCATATATTTT. This gives the protein CASSLRVSGNTIYF. This sequence joins TRBV5-6 and TRBJ1-3; D is unresolved. Germline CDR1 and CDR2: SGHDT and YYEEEE. This CDR3 spans 14 amino acids. V lost 1 base and J lost 4, with 9 bases in between.

The CDR3 coding sequence is TGCGCCAGCAGGGATAAAACGGGACAGGGCGCTGAAGCTTTCTTT. This sequence encodes CASRDKTGQGAEAFF. The chain couples TRBV4-1 to TRBJ1-1, with 9 bases matching TRBD1. Trimming took 6 bases from V and 6 from J; bases not matched to a gene: 11. Looked up from germline, CDR1 is MGHRA and CDR2 is YSYEKL. This CDR3 has 15 residues.

The table lists this clone with a count of one. V and J are TRBV4-2 and TRBJ1-1; 8 nucleotides agree with TRBD1. The CDR3 consists of 15 residues. Trimming cost V 2 bases and J 9 bases; bases outside gene matches: 11. Germline CDR1 is LGHNA and CDR2 is YNFKEQ. The CDR3 sequence is CASSQPGQGVTKAFF. CDR3 bases: TGTGCCAGCAGCCAACCAGGACAGGGCGTCACAAAAGCTTTCTTT.